This T cell receptor (beta chain) was sequenced for a study of technical replicates of blood from four donors. Assay used: immunoSEQ multiplex PCR; TCRdb lists only in-frame clones, some missing. The sample includes over 85,000 clones, about 95% seen only once; the top ten take about 0.3%. Trimming cost V 3 bases and J 0 bases, with 15 bases left between them. CDR1 MNHEY and CDR2 SMNVEV come from the germline V gene (reference sequence). This CDR3 is 16 amino acids long. The clonotype originates from a human donor in good health. The rearrangement joins TRBV27 to TRBJ2-7, with a possible D match to TRBD1 (6 bases). Input material: T cells isolated from PBMCs. The CDR3 spells CASSLGKGTLSYEQYF. For the CDR3, the DNA is TGTGCCAGCAGTTTGGGGAAGGGGACACTCTCCTACGAGCAGTACTTC.